Listed here is a single TCR beta chain. Its antigen remains unidentified. Per-base quality was not reported, and no clone a single base away is much larger than it. Trimming takes 5 bases from V and 0 bases from J, and the germline ends sit 8 bases apart. The CDR3 has 13 amino acids, counting the end cysteine and phenylalanine. Just the 39-base CDR3 DNA is kept, in frame starting at base 1. The germline V gene yields SGHRS for CDR1 and YFSETQ for CDR2. The data stem from a study of T cell clones after liver transplantation (dated by TCRdb to the late 2010s). In terms of the full investigation: The samples were obtained from ITN030ST, a randomized trial that attempted immunosuppression withdrawal within 2 years after liver transplantation. The study cohort included 8 liver transplant recipients, of whom 3 were classified as tolerant and 5 as non-tolerant. Blood samples were collected pre-transplant, then pre-randomization ahead of withdrawal, and finally post-randomization once withdrawal had either been completed or failed. Tolerance meant complete immunosuppression withdrawal for at least one year without liver enzymes rising beyond twice the upper limit of normal. Of the eight recipients, three were HCV-positive, while the remaining recipients had been transplanted for non-autoimmune, non-viral indications. Donor-reactive T cell clones were identified by TCRbeta sequencing following a pre-transplant mixed lymphocyte reaction and were subsequently tracked in post-transplant blood. Until randomization at 12-24 months post-transplant, subjects were given standard immunosuppression, with no induction therapy. Third party-reactive TCRbeta sequences were also identified from pre-transplant MLRs to serve as an antigen-independent comparator for donor-reactive sequences. The paper's findings and limits, for the study overall: Circulating donor-reactive CD4 TCRbeta sequences fell significantly post-transplant in 5 of 8 subjects, irrespective of tolerance or HCV status. The decline in donor-reactive sequences exceeded the decline in third party-reactive sequences, suggesting partial antigen-specific deletion that was unrelated to withdrawal success. In a couple of subjects, low numbers of available donor cells limited the measurable donor-reactive repertoire. When repertoire turnover was taken into account, detection of donor-reactive sequences was significantly reduced in 7 of 8 subjects for CD4 and in 8 of 8 subjects for CD8. Without allograft tissue specimens, donor-reactive T cells may have migrated into the graft rather than being deleted. The conclusions were considered preliminary, being limited by small, heterogeneous patient numbers and non-standardized post-transplant time points.

Using immunoSEQ, frozen genomic DNA was subjected to high-throughput TCRbeta CDR3 sequencing, a process that included PCR amplification, mapping, bias correction and internal controls. Under the source paper's analysis protocol: Productive rearrangements were retained, and unique TCRbeta sequences were defined by the CDR3 nucleotide sequence together with the V and J gene. For a sequence to be called donor-reactive, it needed a frequency of at least 0.01% and at least 5-fold expansion in CFSE-low cells compared with unstimulated pre-transplant cells. Per-subject minimum frequency thresholds, based on the lowest-template unstimulated sample, ensured at least 90% detection power. Jensen-Shannon divergence between the top 1000 TCRbeta sequences after and before transplant was used to measure repertoire turnover. Two-sided Fisher's exact tests were used to test for changes in the detection of donor-reactive sequences. Sourced from immuneACCESS, this table was stored by TCRdb with only in-frame sequences that have V and J called. A share of the clones is absent; for the studies checked, an unresolved V gene accounts for under half, and the remainder has no known explanation. V and J calls and clone size come straight from that table; D and trimming were deduced from the DNA. Within this sample are roughly 120,000 clones, with over 75% of them counted one time only. Jointly, the top ten make up 0.65% to 0.95% of the sample.

Thawed unstimulated PBMCs were stained for CD3, CD4 and CD8 and FACS-sorted into CD3+CD4+ and CD3+CD8+ populations. Each of the 8 studied subjects was randomized to immunosuppression withdrawal. The Qiagen DNeasy Blood and Tissue Kit was used for genomic DNA isolation. The rearranged chain carries TRBV5-1 and TRBJ1-1; the D segment could be TRBD1, given 5 matching bases. Source: CD4+ T cells from blood, taken 12 months after liver transplant. This TCR derives from a human patient who received a liver transplant. Following a transplant, some T lymphocytes may have been derived from the graft donor. The CDR3 region reads CASRRDLNTEAFF. The nucleotide sequence reads as follows: TGCGCCAGCAGGAGGGACCTGAACACTGAAGCTTTCTTT.